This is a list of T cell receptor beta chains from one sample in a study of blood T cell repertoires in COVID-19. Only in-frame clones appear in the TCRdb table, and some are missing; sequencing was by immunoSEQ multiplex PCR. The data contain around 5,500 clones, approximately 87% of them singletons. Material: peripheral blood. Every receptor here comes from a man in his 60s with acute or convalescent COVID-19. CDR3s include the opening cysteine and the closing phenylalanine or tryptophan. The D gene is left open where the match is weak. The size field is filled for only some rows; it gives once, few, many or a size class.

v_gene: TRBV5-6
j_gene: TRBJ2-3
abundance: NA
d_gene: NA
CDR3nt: TGTGCCAGTCTACTGGCGGGATACACAGATACGCAGTATTTT
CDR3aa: CASLLAGYTDTQYF

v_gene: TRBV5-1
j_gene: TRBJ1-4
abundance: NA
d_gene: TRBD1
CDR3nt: TGCGCCAGCAGCTATCAAGGGACAGGGGGCGAAAAACTGTTTTTT
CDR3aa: CASSYQGTGGEKLFF

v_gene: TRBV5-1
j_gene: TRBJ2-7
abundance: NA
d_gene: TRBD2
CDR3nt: TGCGCCAGCAGCATTAGGACTAGCGGGAACACCTACGAGCAGTACTTC
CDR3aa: CASSIRTSGNTYEQYF

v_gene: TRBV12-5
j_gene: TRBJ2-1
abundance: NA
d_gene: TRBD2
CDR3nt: TGTGCTAGTGGTTTGCCTACTAGCGGGAGAAATGAGCAGTTCTTC
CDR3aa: CASGLPTSGRNEQFF

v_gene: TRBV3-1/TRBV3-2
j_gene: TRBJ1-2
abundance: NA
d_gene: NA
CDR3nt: TGTGCCACCAGGACTCTTTTGGAAGGCTACACCTTC
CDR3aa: CATRTLLEGYTF

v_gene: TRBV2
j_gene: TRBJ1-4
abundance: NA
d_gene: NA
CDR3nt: TGTGCCAGCAGGGAAAACCCGGGGGGCCGAGAAAAACTGTTTTTT
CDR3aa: CASRENPGGREKLFF

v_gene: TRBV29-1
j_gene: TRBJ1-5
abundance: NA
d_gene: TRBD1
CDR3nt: TGCAGCGTTGGGGACAGGGGATATCAGCCCCAGCATTTT
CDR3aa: CSVGDRGYQPQHF

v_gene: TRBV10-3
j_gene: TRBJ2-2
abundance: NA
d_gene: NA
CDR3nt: TGTGCCACCATGAGCTTCCAGGGGCTGAACACCGGGGAGCTGTTTTTT
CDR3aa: CATMSFQGLNTGELFF

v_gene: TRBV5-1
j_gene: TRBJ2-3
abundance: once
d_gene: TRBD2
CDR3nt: TGCGCCAGCTCGGGACAGCCAAGTAGCGGGAGGGCCTACGGGTATTTT
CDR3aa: CASSGQPSSGRAYGYF

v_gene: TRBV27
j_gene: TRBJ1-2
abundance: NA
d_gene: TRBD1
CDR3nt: TGTGCCAGCAGGCCCACAGGGGTAGTCTATGGCTACACCTTC
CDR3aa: CASRPTGVVYGYTF

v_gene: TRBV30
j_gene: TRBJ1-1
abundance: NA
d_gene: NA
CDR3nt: TGTGCCTGGAGTGTTACCCCAGGGGACACTGAAGCTTTCTTT
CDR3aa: CAWSVTPGDTEAFF

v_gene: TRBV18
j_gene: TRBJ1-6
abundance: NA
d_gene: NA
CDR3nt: TGTGCCAGCTCACCAGGGACTGGTAATTCACCCCTCCACTTT
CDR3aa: CASSPGTGNSPLHF

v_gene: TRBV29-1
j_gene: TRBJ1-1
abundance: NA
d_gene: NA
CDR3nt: TGCAGCGTTGAAGATCGGGGGGTTTTTCAGATGAACACTGAAGCTTTCTTT
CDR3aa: CSVEDRGVFQMNTEAFF

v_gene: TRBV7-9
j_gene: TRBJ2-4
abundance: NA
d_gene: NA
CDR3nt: TGTGCCAGCAGTGACTCGGGACACAACAAAAACATTCAGTACTTC
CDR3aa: CASSDSGHNKNIQYF

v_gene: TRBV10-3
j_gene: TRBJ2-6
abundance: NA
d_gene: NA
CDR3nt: TGTGCCATCAGTCAGGGAGGTGGGGCCAACGTCCTGACTTTC
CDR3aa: CAISQGGGANVLTF

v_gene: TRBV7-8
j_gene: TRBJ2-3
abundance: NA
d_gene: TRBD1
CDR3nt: TGTGCCAGCAGCCAGGGATGGACAGGGAAGACAGATACGCAGTATTTT
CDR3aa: CASSQGWTGKTDTQYF

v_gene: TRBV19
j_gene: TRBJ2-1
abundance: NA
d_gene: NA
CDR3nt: TGTGCCAGTAGTATCGCGCTTGGGGGCCTTTACAATGAGCAGTTCTTC
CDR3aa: CASSIALGGLYNEQFF

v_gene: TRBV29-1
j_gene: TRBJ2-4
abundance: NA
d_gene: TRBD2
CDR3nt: TGCAGCGTTGATAGCGGGGGGGCCAAAAACATTCAGTACTTC
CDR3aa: CSVDSGGAKNIQYF

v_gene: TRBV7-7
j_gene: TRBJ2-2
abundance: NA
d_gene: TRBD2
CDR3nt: TGTGCCAGCAGCTCGGGGAGGGGTAGCGCCGGGGAGCTGTTTTTT
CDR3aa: CASSSGRGSAGELFF

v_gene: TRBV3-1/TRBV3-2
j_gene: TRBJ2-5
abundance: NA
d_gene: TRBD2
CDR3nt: TGTGCCAGCAGCCTCTACCGGACTAGCGGGAGGACAGAGACCCAGTACTTC
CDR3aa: CASSLYRTSGRTETQYF

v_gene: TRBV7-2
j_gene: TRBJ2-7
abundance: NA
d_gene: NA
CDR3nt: TGTGCCAGCAGCCTGAGTCGTCTCTCCTACGAGCAGTACTTC
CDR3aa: CASSLSRLSYEQYF

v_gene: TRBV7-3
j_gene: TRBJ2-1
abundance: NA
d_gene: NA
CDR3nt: TGTGCCAGCAGCCCCTCATATCGGGGTTTTGAGCAGTTCTTC
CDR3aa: CASSPSYRGFEQFF

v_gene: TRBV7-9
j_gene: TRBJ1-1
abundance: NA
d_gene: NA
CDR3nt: TGTGCCAGCAGCCTAGGGGCGAACACTGAAGCTTTCTTT
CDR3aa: CASSLGANTEAFF

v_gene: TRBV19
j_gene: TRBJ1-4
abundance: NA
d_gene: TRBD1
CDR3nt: TGTGCCAGTAGTAGGACAGGGCCAGAGAGGGAAAAACTGTTTTTT
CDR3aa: CASSRTGPEREKLFF

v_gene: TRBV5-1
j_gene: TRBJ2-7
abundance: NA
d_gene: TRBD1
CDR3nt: TGCGCCAGCAGCGCCGGACAGGGAATCTACGAGCAGTACTTC
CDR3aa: CASSAGQGIYEQYF

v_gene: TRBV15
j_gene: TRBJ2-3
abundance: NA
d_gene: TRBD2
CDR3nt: TGTGCCACCAGCAGAAAAACTAGCGAAACAGATACGCAGTATTTT
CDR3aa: CATSRKTSETDTQYF

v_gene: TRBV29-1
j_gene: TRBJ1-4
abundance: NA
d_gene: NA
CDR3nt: TGCAGCGCAGGACAGCGCCCTAATGAAAAACTGTTTTTT
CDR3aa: CSAGQRPNEKLFF

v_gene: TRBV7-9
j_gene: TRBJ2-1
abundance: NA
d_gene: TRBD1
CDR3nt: TGTGCCAGCAGCTTATACAGGGGGGATGAGCAGTTCTTC
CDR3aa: CASSLYRGDEQFF

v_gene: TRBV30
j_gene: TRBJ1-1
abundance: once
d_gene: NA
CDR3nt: TGTGCCTGGGACCGGGGGGACACTGAAGCTTTCTTT
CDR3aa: CAWDRGDTEAFF

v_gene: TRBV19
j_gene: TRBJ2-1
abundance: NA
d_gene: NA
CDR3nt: TGTGCCAGTACCCTAAGTGAGGTAGCAGACGATGAGCAGTTCTTC
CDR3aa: CASTLSEVADDEQFF

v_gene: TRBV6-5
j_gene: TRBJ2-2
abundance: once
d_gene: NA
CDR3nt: TGTGCCAGCAGTTACTCGACGGGTGCCGGGGAGCTGTTTTTT
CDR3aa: CASSYSTGAGELFF

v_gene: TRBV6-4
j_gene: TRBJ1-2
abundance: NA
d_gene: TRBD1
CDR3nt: TGTGCCAGCAGTGATGGTTGGGGACAGTTAAGACCCCCTAACTATGGCTACACCTTC
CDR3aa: CASSDGWGQLRPPNYGYTF

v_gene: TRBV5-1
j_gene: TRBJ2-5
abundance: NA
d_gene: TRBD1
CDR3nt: TGCGCCAGCAAAGCACAGGGACAGGGGTTCGGAGAGACCCAGTACTTC
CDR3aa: CASKAQGQGFGETQYF

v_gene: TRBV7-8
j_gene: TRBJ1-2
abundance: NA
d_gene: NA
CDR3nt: TGTGCCAGCAGCTATGACGACGGACTAGGAAAGGGCTACACCTTC
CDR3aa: CASSYDDGLGKGYTF

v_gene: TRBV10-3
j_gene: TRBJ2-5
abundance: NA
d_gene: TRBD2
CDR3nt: TGTGCCATCAGCGGACTAGCGGGGGTCGGAGAGACCCAGTACTTC
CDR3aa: CAISGLAGVGETQYF

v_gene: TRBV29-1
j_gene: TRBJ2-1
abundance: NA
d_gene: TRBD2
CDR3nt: TGCAGCGTTAGGGGGACTAGCGACAATGAGCAGTTCTTC
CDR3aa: CSVRGTSDNEQFF

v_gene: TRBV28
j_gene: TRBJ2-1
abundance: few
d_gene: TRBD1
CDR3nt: TGTGCCAGTAGGCACAGGGGGCTTAGTAATGAGCAGTTCTTC
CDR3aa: CASRHRGLSNEQFF

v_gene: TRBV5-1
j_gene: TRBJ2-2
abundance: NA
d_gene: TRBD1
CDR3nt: TGCGCCAGCAGCTTGAGGACAGGAAACACCGGGGAGCTGTTTTTT
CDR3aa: CASSLRTGNTGELFF

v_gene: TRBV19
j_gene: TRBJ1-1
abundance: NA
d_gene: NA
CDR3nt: TGTGCCAGTGGAAGCCAGGAGAACACTGAAGCTTTCTTT
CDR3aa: CASGSQENTEAFF

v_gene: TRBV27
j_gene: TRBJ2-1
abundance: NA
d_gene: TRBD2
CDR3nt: TGTGCCAGCAGTCCCATTCTCGGGGGGGTGAATGAGCAGTTCTTC
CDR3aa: CASSPILGGVNEQFF

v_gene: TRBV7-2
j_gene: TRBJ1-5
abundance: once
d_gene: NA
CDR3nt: TGTGCCAGCAGCTTAGCACAGGGAGCTCAGCCCCAGCATTTT
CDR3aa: CASSLAQGAQPQHF

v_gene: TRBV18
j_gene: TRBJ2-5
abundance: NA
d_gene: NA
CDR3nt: TGTGCCAGCTCATCGACTGCCCTTCAAGAGACCCAGTACTTC
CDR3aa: CASSSTALQETQYF

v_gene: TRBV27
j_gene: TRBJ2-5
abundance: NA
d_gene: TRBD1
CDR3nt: TGTGCCAGCAGTTTAGGACAGGTCCAAGGAGAGACCCAGTACTTC
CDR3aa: CASSLGQVQGETQYF

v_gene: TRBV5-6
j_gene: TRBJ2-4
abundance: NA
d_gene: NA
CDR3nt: TGTGCCAGCAGCCCTCAGCAGGGAAACATTCAGTACTTC
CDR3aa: CASSPQQGNIQYF

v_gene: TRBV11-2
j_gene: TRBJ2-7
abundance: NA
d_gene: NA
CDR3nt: TGTGCCAGCAGCTTAGGAGTCGGTCAAAACCCCTACGAGCAGTACTTC
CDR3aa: CASSLGVGQNPYEQYF

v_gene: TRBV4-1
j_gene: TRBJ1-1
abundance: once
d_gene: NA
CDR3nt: TGCGCCAGCACCCCCCTCGGGGGGCAGCCGAACACTGAAGCTTTCTTT
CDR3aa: CASTPLGGQPNTEAFF

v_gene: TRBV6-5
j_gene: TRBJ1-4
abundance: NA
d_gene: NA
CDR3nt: TGTGCCAGCAGGCGGCAGCCGTTAAATGAAAAACTGTTTTTT
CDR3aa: CASRRQPLNEKLFF

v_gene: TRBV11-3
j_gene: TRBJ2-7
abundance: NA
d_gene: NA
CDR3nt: TGTGCCAGCAGCTTACGGTACGAGCAGTACTTC
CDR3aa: CASSLRYEQYF

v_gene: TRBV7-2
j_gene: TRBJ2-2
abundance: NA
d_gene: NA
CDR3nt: TGTGCCAGCAGCTCTACGGGCACCGGGGAGCTGTTTTTT
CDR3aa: CASSSTGTGELFF

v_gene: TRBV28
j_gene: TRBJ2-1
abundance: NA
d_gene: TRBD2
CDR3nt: TGTGCCAGCAGTTTATGGGCTAGCGGGGGGGCAGCTGAGCAGTTCTTC
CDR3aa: CASSLWASGGAAEQFF

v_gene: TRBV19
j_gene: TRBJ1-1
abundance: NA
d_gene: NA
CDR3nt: TGTGCCAGTAGTATAACCCTGAGGAACACTGAAGCTTTCTTT
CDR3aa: CASSITLRNTEAFF

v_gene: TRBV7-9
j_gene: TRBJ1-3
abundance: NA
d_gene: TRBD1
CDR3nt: TGTGCCAGCAGCTTAGTCGGGACAGCTGACACCATATATTTT
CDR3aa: CASSLVGTADTIYF

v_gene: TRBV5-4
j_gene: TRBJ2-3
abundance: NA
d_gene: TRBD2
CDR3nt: TGTGCCAGCAGCCCAAGGGCGGGAGGAAGCACAGATACGCAGTATTTT
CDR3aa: CASSPRAGGSTDTQYF

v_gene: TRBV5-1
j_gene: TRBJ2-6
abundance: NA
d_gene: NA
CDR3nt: TGCGCCAGCAGCTTGGAACAAGTCTCCTGGGCCAACGTCCTGACTTTC
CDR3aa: CASSLEQVSWANVLTF

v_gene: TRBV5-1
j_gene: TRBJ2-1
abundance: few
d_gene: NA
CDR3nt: TGCGCCAGCAGCTTGGCCCTGTCTTCCTACAATGAGCAGTTCTTC
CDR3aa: CASSLALSSYNEQFF

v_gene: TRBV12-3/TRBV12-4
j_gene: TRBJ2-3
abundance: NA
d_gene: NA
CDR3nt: TGTGCCAGCAGTTTCCCGGGACAAGTCACGCAGTATTTT
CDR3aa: CASSFPGQVTQYF

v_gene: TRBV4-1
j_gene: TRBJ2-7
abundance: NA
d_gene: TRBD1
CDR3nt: TGCGCCAGCAGCCAAGTAATGACAGGGACCTACGAGCAGTACTTC
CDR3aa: CASSQVMTGTYEQYF